The 11 T cell receptor beta chains listed next were all sequenced from one sample in a study of blood T cells in healthy people across ages. Primed by a sample-barcoded 5' primer and a J-beta primer mix, a second PCR proceeded for about 7 to 11 cycles. TCRdb reprocessed the 5' RACE reads via MiXCR and lists one record per CDR3 protein. The sample has around 1,000,000 distinct CDR3 sequences; approximately 25% are singletons. These data are also associated with another study on T cells of mothers and their children.

Sequencing used blood. These receptors were obtained from a girl aged 2 to 10 in good health.

Of note for this clonotype: The germline gene is not matched at one end of the junction; a read error may be the cause. This chain joins TRBV7-7 and TRBJ2-1; D might be TRBD2 (6 bases). Germline V lookup: CDR1 SSHAT, CDR2 FNYEAQ (reference sequence). The CDR3 has 14 amino acids. The CDR3 here is CASSLWDFYNEQFF. The DNA of the CDR3 is TGTGCTAGCAGCCTATGGGACTTCTACAATGAGCAGTTCTTC.

The chain recombines TRBV5-1 with TRBJ2-3, with D perhaps matching TRBD1 (6 bases). The CDR3 runs 16 residues. Germline lookup yields CDR1 SGHRS and CDR2 YFSETQ. V was cut by 6 bases and J by 0 bases, with 17 bases left in between. CDR3 sequence reads: CASTDGTSSSTDTQYF. The CDR3, as DNA: TGCGCCAGCACCGATGGGACATCCTCTAGCACAGATACGCAGTATTTT.

Concerning this clonotype: The junction and the germline gene differ at one end; a read error may be behind it. The V and J genes are TRBV5-6 and TRBJ2-1; a possible D gene is TRBD2 (5 bases). The CDR3 sequence is 13 residues long. The V gene's germline CDR1 is SGHDT and CDR2 YYEEEE. CDR3 region: CASSSGFYNGQFF. CDR3 sequence (DNA): TGTGCCAGCAGCTCGGGATTCTACAATGGGCAGTTCTTC.

This clonotype was seen at least ten times. V is TRBV4-3 and J is TRBJ1-3; no firm D call. Trimming shortened V by 5 bases and J by 4 bases, and 15 bases separated the two germline ends. The CDR3 has 15 residues. Germline CDR1 is LGHNA and CDR2 is YSLEER. The CDR3 DNA is TGCGCCAGCAGCGCAGGTACGGCTCCCGGAAACACCATATATTTT. Its protein is CASSAGTAPGNTIYF.

This clonotype was picked up a small number of times. V gene TRBV3-1 combines with J gene TRBJ1-1; a weak D match, TRBD1 (6 bases). Germline V gives CDR1 LGHDT, CDR2 YNNKEL (reference sequence). Trimming cost V 1 base and J 7 bases, with 7 bases left between them. This CDR3 has 12 amino acids. The CDR3 DNA reads as TGTGCCAGCAGCCAAGCGACAGGTGAAGCTTTCTTT. It specifies CASSQATGEAFF.

The chain uses TRBV19 and TRBJ2-7; no reliable D call. Germline V gene data show CDR1 as LNHDA and CDR2 as SQIVND (reference sequence). V was cut by 11 bases and J by 2 bases, with 7 bases left in between. The CDR3 contains 10 residues. The CDR3 is CAPGAYEQYF. The CDR3 region has the DNA TGTGCCCCCGGCGCCTACGAGCAGTACTTC.

This clonotype showed up just a few times. The chain is built from TRBV28 and TRBJ2-7; 8 bases are a match to TRBD1. There are 14 residues in the CDR3. Germline V lookup: CDR1 MDHEN, CDR2 SYDVKM. Germline trimming cut 1 base from V and 5 bases from J; bases unmatched to any gene: 4. The CDR3 spells CASSLLQGAHEQYF. In DNA form, the CDR3 reads TGTGCCAGCAGTTTATTGCAGGGGGCCCACGAGCAGTACTTC.

This clonotype was recorded a few times. The V and J genes are TRBV29-1 and TRBJ1-2; a possible D gene is TRBD1 (5 bases). Germline CDR1 and CDR2: SQVTM and ANQGSEA. V shed 6 bases and J shed 3 bases, with 17 bases lying between them. The CDR3 has 14 residues. The CDR3 reads CSVVENGGDYGYTF. DNA for the CDR3: TGCAGCGTCGTCGAGAACGGGGGGGACTATGGCTACACCTTC.

The chain carries TRBV12-3 or TRBV12-4 and TRBJ2-5; 10 bases agree with TRBD2. Losses at the gene ends were 7 bases for V and 7 bases for J; bases not matched to a gene: 6. The CDR3 loop spans 13 amino acids. The CDR3 here is CASTKRGGPTQYF. The DNA for the CDR3 is TGTGCCAGCACGAAGCGGGGGGGCCCGACCCAGTACTTC.

This chain joins TRBV28 and TRBJ2-5; D not certain. This CDR3 is built from 13 residues. Germline CDR1 and CDR2: MDHEN and SYDVKM. The germline V and J ends were trimmed by 5 bases and 3 bases, with 10 bases remaining between them. CDR3 nucleotide sequence: TGTGCCAGCAGTACCCGACTGAAAGAGACCCAGTACTTC. Its protein product is CASSTRLKETQYF.

The J gene is TRBJ2-2, the V gene TRBV29-1; perhaps D is TRBD1 or TRBD2 (5 bases each). V was pared by 6 bases and J by 4 bases, with 15 bases between. This CDR3 has 14 residues. Germline values: CDR1 SQVTM, CDR2 ANQGSEA. DNA of the CDR3: TGCAGCGTGGGGTCCGGGACCACCACCGGGGAGCTGTTTTTT. This codes for CSVGSGTTTGELFF.